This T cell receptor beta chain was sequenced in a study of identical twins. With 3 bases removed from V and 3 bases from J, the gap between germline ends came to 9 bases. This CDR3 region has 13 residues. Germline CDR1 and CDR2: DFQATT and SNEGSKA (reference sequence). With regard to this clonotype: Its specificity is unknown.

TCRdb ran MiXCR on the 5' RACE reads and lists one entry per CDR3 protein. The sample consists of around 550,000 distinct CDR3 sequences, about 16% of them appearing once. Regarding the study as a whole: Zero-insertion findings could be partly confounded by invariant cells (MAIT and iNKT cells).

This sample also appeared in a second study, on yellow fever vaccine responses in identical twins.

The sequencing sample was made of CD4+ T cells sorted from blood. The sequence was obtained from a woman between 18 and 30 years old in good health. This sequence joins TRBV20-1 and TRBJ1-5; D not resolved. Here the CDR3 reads CSASPGFNQPQHF. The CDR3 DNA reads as TGCAGTGCTAGCCCCGGGTTCAATCAGCCCCAGCATTTT.